This T cell receptor beta chain was profiled in a study of STAT3 mutations in large granular lymphocyte leukemia (dated by TCRdb to about 2019). Study-level background: In roughly half of the longitudinally sequenced T-LGLL patients, canonical activating STAT3 mutations were detected. Patients were sequenced at 4 time points on average, with the number of samplings per patient ranging from 2 to 8. More than half of T-LGLL patients received one or more immunosuppressive therapy regimens, with hematologic response in 30% to 40% of those treated. From an initial cohort of 207 LGL patients, under 20 representative T-LGLL cases were picked for longitudinal TCRbeta and STAT3 sequencing. To reconstruct clonal hierarchy and dynamics, serial deep sequencing of TCRbeta CDR3 and STAT3 was performed in patients with T-cell large granular lymphocyte leukemia. As controls, the study also included longitudinal sequencing of two patients with natural killer LGL leukemia. The full study reports these points: The linking of therapy response to changes in TCR clonal burden was complicated by variable intervals between samplings and differing treatment regimens. Dominant TCR clone burden was found to exceed STAT3 mutant burden in several patients, suggesting that STAT3 mutation arose secondarily within a pre-expanded clone. Since codominant clonotypes persisted in some patients, a small but highly pathogenic clone may have gone undetected. Because no samples were available when a clone first appeared, clonal expansion had to be inferred from samplings taken at other points. TCR clonotype switching after therapy was observed in 6 of 18 patients, and all newly emerging clones were found to be STAT3 wild type. Every T-LGLL patient showed at least one immunodominant TCRbeta clonotype, and about half showed multiple immunodominant subclonotypes.

Turning to this clone: Which antigen it targets is not known. No much larger clonotype is one base removed from it; base qualities were not supplied.

An Illumina MiSeq was used to sequence the TCRbeta libraries, yielding an average of roughly 41,000 productive templates per sample. Using multiplex PCR amplification, the immunoSEQ assay generated the TCRbeta CDR3 libraries. The authors processed their data as follows. Repertoire diversity was calculated as previously defined, and values close to 0 indicated extremely monoclonal samples. TCRdb stores this immuneACCESS table with in-frame sequences only. Part of the clones is absent; in the studies checked, under half of the shortfall reflects unresolved V genes, and no reason is known for the rest. The V and J calls and the clone size are those of that table, but D and trimming were determined from the DNA. This sample has around 26,000 clones in its table, and over 90% of those were observed once. Approximately 6% of the sample is in the top ten clones. The germline V end is reduced by 4 bases and the J end by 4 bases; junction bases left unmatched: 15. Per the germline V gene, MGHRA is the CDR1 and YSYEKL is the CDR2. There are 17 amino acids in the CDR3, from cysteine to phenylalanine inclusive. Here the CDR3 DNA is all that survives: 51 bases in frame from base 1.

The same DNA, extracted from blood mononuclear cells, served for both TCR sequencing and STAT3 sequencing. The receptor was derived from a man aged 35 to 55 with T-cell large granular lymphocyte leukemia. Some clones in this sample may be carry-over from other donors' samples. The age is the age at diagnosis. The sample taken for sequencing was peripheral blood mononuclear cells. The chain couples TRBV4-1 to TRBJ2-5, with 7 central nucleotides matching TRBD1. The bases are TGCGCCAGCAGCCCATTACTCTGGACAGGCGTGGCAGAGACCCAGTACTTC. It is translated as CASSPLLWTGVAETQYF.